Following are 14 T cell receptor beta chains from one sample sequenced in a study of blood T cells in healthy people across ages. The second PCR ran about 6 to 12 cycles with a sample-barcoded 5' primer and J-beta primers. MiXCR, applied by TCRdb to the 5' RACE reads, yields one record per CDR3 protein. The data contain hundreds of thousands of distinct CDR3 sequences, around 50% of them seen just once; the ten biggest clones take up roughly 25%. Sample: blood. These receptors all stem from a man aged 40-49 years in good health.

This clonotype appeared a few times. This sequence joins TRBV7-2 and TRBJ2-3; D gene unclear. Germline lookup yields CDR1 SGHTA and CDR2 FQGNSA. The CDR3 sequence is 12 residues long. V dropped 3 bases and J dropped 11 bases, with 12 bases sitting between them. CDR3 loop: CASSFTSGWQYF. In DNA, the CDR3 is TGTGCCAGCAGCTTCACCTCAGGATGGCAGTATTTT.

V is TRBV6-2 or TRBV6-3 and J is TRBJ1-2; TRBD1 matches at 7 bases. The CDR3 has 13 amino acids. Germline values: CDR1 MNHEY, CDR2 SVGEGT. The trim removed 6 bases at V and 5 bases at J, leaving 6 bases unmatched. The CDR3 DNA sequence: TGTGCCAGCAGAACAGGGGCTTCATATGGCTACACCTTC. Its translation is CASRTGASYGYTF.

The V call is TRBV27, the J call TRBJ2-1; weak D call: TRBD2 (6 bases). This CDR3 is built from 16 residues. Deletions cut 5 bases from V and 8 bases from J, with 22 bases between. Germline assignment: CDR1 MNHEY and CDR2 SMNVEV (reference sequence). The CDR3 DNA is TGTGCCAGCAGTACCCCCACGGGAGAGGTTTTTCATGAGCAGTTCTTC. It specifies CASSTPTGEVFHEQFF.

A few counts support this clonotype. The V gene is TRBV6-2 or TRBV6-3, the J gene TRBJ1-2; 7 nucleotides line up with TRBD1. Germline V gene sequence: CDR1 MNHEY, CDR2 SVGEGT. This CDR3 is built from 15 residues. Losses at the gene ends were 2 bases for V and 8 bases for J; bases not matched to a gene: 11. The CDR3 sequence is CASSYLDRVERGYTF. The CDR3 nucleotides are TGTGCCAGCAGTTACCTTGACAGGGTTGAGCGCGGCTACACCTTC.

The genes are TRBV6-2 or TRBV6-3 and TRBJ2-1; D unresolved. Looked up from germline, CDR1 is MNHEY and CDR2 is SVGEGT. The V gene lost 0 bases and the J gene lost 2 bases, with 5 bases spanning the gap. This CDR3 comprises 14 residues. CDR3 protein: CASSYSPPYNEQFF. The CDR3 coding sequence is TGTGCCAGCAGTTACTCGCCGCCCTACAATGAGCAGTTCTTC.

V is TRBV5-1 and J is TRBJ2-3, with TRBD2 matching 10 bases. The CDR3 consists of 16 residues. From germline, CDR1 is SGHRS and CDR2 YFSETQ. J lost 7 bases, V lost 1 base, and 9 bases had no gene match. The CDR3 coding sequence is TGCGCCAGCAGCTTGACCTTAGCGGGGGGAGGATATACGCAGTATTTT. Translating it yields CASSLTLAGGGYTQYF.

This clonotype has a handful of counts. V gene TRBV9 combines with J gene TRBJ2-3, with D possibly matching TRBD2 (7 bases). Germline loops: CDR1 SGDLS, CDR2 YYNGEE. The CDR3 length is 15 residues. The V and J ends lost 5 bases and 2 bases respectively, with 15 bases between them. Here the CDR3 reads CASSDGGHFTDTQYF. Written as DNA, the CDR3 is TGTGCCAGCAGTGACGGGGGGCATTTCACAGATACGCAGTATTTT.

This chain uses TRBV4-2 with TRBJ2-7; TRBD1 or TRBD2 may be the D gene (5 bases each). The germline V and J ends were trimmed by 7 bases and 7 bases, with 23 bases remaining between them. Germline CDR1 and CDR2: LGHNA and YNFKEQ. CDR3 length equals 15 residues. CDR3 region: CASKPEADKYNEQYF. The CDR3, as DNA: TGTGCCAGCAAGCCGGAGGCGGACAAATACAATGAGCAGTACTTC.

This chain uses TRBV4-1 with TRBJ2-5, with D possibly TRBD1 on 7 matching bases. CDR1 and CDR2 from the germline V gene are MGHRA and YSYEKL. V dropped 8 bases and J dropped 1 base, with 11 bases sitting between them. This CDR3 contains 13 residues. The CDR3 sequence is CASQGGPQETQYF. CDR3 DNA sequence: TGCGCCAGCCAGGGGGGACCCCAAGAGACCCAGTACTTC.

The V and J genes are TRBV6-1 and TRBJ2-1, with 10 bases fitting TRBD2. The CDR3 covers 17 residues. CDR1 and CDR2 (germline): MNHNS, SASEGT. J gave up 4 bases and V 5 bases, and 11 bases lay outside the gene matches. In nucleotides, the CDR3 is TGTGCCAGCAGTCCGGGATCGTTAGCGGGGGGATACAATGAGCAGTTCTTC. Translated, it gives CASSPGSLAGGYNEQFF.

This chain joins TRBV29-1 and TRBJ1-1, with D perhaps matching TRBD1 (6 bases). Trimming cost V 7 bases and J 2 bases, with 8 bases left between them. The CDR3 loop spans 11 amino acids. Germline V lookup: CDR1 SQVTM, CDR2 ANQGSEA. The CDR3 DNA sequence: TGCAGCGGGGGGCATAACACTGAAGCTTTCTTT. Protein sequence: CSGGHNTEAFF.

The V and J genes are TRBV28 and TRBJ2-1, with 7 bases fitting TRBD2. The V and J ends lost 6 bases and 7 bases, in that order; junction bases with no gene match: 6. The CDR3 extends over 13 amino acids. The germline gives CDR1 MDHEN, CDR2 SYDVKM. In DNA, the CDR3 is TGTGCCAGCAGGAAGCGGGGCCTTAATGAGCAGTTCTTC. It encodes CASRKRGLNEQFF.

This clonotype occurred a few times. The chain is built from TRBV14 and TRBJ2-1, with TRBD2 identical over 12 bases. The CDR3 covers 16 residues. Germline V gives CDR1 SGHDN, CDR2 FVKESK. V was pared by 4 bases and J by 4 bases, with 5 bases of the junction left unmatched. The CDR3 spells CASSLGLAGRYNEQFF. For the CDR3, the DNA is TGTGCCAGCAGCCTCGGACTAGCGGGGAGATACAATGAGCAGTTCTTC. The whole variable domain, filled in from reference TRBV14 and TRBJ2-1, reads EAGVTQFPSHSVIEKGQTVTLRCDPISGHDNLYWYRRVMGKEIKFLLHFVKESKQDESGMPNNRFLAERTGGTYSTLKVQPAELEDSGVYFCASSLGLAGRYNEQFFGPGTRLTVL.

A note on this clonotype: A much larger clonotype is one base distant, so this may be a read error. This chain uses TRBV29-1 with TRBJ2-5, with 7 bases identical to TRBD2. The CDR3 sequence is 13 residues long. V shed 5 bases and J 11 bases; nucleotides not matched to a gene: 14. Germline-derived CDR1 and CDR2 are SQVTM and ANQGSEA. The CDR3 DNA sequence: TGCAGCGTTCTAGCGGCGGTGGGGAATGAGCAGTACTTC. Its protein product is CSVLAAVGNEQYF.